This TCR beta chain was obtained from a study of human T cells and chemical hapten exposure. Study as a whole: Upper-back patches of 0.01% DPC were read at 6 days.

Indicated time point: patch test 1, 2 weeks after DPC sensitization. The sample's treatment: therapeutic diphenylcyclopropenone sensitization with weekly scalp DPC. Between the trimmed V and J ends, which lost 3 bases and 10 bases, there was a span of 13 bases. CDR3 size: 14 residues. CDR1 is KGHSH, CDR2 LQKENI, per germline. One entry per CDR3 protein results from TCRdb running MiXCR on the RACE reads. The data contain roughly 120,000 distinct CDR3 sequences, roughly 15% of them singletons. This clonotype was counted between two and nine times. The rearrangement uses TRBV18 and TRBJ1-6, with D perhaps matching TRBD1 (6 bases). The receptor's source is a man aged 18 to 30 with alopecia areata. Some clones in this sample may be carry-over from other donors' samples. This sample comprised whole blood, obtained in connection with sensitization to the hapten diphenylcyclopropenone (DPC). This CDR3 reads CASSPGTMGSPLHF. The CDR3 coding sequence is TGTGCCAGCTCACCCGGGACAATGGGGTCACCCCTCCACTTT. The full variable domain, completed using reference TRBV18 and TRBJ1-6, is NAGVMQNPRHLVRRRGQEARLRCSPMKGHSHVYWYRQLPEEGLKFMVYLQKENIIDESGMPKERFSAEFPKEGPSILRIQQVVRGDSAAYFCASSPGTMGSPLHFGNGTRLTVT.